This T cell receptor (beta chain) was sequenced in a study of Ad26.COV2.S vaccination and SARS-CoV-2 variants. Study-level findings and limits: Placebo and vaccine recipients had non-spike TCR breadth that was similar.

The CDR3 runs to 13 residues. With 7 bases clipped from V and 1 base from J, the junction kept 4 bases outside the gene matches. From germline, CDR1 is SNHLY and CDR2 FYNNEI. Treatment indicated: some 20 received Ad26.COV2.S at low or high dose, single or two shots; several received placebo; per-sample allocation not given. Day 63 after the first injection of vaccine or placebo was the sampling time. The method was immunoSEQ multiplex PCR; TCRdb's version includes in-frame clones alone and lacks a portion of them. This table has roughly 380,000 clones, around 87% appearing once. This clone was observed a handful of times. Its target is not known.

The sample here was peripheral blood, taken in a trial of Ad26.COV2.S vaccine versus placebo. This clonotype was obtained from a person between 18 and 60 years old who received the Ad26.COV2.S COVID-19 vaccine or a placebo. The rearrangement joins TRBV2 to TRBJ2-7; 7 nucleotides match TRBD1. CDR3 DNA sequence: TGTGCCAGCACCCTGACAGGGTCCTACGAGCAGTACTTC. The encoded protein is CASTLTGSYEQYF.